This T cell receptor (beta chain) was obtained from a study of cytomegalovirus exposure and HLA in healthy donors. This CDR3 contains 13 residues. CDR1 and CDR2 (germline): SGHTA, FQGNSA. The V end was cut by 5 bases, the J end by 4 bases, with 11 bases between. Primers included in the PCR were 60 Vbeta and 13 Jbeta primers. Assay used: immunoSEQ multiplex PCR; TCRdb lists only in-frame clones, some missing. The sample includes some 150,000 clones, just under 80% of them seen just once. Study-level findings and limits: With later analysis, a missense DCLRE1C variant became linked to TCR beta V- and J-gene trimming. The Asian-associated ancestry cluster reportedly had fewer N-insertions than the 666-donor mean in a later analysis. The classifier reportedly diagnosed cytomegalovirus status with high sensitivity and specificity.

As regards this clone: Its antigen is as yet unknown.

The V gene is TRBV7-2, the J gene TRBJ1-2; weak D call: TRBD1 (5 bases). This clonotype was obtained from a woman aged 50 to 60 in good health and CMV-seronegative. The sample comprised PBMCs. The CDR3 loop is CASSIQGGYGYTF. CDR3 coding DNA: TGTGCCAGCAGCATTCAGGGAGGCTATGGCTACACCTTC.